A single T cell receptor (beta chain) is shown here with its context. One end of the junction is discordant with germline, which a read error may explain. TCRdb reprocessed the 5' RACE reads with MiXCR, giving one entry per CDR3 protein. The table lists just over 150,000 distinct CDR3 sequences, approximately 20% of them singletons. This CDR3 has 14 residues. CDR1 and CDR2 from the germline V gene are SGHNT and YYREEE (reference sequence). The source of the sample is a study of CD8 T cells in ankylosing spondylitis. The sequence derives from a male donor with ankylosing spondylitis or in good health (not recorded which). The sample comprised blood, either unsorted or a sorted T cell fraction (not recorded which). The chain joins TRBV5-4 to TRBJ2-3, with 10 positions matching TRBD2. CDR3 DNA: TGTGCCGGCAGCACTAGCGGGACCACAGATACGCAGTATTTT. Its translation: CAGSTSGTTDTQYF.